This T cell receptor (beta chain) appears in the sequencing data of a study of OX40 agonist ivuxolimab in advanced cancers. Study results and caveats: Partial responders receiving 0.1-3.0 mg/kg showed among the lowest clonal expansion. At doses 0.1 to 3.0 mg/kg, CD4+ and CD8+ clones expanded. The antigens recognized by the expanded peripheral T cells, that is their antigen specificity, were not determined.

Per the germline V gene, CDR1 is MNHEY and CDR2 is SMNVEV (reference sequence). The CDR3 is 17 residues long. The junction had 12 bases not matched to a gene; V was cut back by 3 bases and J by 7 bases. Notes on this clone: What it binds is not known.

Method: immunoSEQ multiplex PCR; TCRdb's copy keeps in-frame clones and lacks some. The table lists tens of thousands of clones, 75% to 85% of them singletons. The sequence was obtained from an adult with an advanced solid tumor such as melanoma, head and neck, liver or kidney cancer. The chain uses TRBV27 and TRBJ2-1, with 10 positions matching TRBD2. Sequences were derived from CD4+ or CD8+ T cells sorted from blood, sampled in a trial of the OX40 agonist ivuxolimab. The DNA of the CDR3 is TGTGCCAGCAGTTTTAGGGCTAGCGGGAGCGATCGGAATGAGCAGTTCTTC. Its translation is CASSFRASGSDRNEQFF.